This TCR beta chain derives from a study of blood T cell repertoires in COVID-19. The data were produced by immunoSEQ multiplex PCR, yet TCRdb's version contains in-frame clones alone and is incomplete. The table lists a few hundred thousand clones, around nine tenths of them singletons. This clone has only one observation. All recovered Cohort 3 donors got two negative PCRs, got clearance, or saw symptom resolution. This receptor was obtained from a woman aged 45-59 years who had recovered from COVID-19. The sequencing sample was made of PBMCs or T cells enriched from blood (not recorded which).

CDR3 in amino acids: CASSMPLTGAQNSPLHF. The CDR3 DNA follows: TGTGCCAGTAGTATGCCCCTGACAGGCGCACAAAATTCACCCCTCCACTTT. J is TRBJ1-6 and V is TRBV19, with a tentative D call TRBD1 (6 bases). Trimming took off 3 bases at V and 7 bases at J, with 19 bases between the two ends. The CDR3 length is 17 residues. Germline assignment: CDR1 LNHDA and CDR2 SQIVND (reference sequence). Looking up the rest from reference TRBV19 and TRBJ1-6 gives the full variable domain: DGGITQSPKYLFRKEGQNVTLSCEQNLNHDAMYWYRQDPGQGLRLIYYSQIVNDFQKGDIAEGYSVSREKKESFPLTVTSAQKNPTAFYLCASSMPLTGAQNSPLHFGNGTRLTVT.